This record looks at one T cell receptor beta chain sequence and its context. Its specificity is unknown. The junction differs from germline at one of its ends, possibly a read error. From around 0.5 ug total RNA, TCR beta cDNA was generated with a primer in the constant region. ARM-PCR, slightly modified, supplied the TCR beta libraries through three nested multiplex PCR rounds. Investigators reported that the first two PCR rounds, at around 9 cycles each, used TRBV1-TRBV30 forward primers with a C-beta reverse primer. TCRdb independently ran MiXCR on the multiplex PCR reads; one entry per CDR3 protein. Of about 100,000 distinct CDR3 sequences listed, about 62% are singletons. Investigators took RNA and DNA out together from roughly 21-30 mg of unsorted bulk tissue. Sampling of every tumor involved five separate regions. These included the tumor centre. Whichever tumor sample was examined, it had over 80% viable tumor cells.

The data stem from a study of tumor-infiltrating lymphocytes in primary liver carcinoma. Study background: Stage T1-T3 N0M0 and a size of roughly 4.2 to 11 cm characterized the tumors.

The CDR3 is 15 residues long. Germline CDR1 reads SQVTM; CDR2 reads ANQGSEA. Overall study results and limits: Among the pair types, tumor region pairs showed more overlap than tumor-adjacent and tumor-blood pairs.

The rearrangement joins TRBV29-1 to TRBJ2-5; 11 nucleotides match TRBD1. This clonotype originated in a woman aged 55 to 70 with primary liver carcinoma and hepatitis B virus infection. The sample consisted of liver tumor tissue from sampling region 2. Regarding subset: tumor region T2, inferior pole. This CDR3 is CSVESGTGGLETHYF. DNA of the CDR3: TGCAGTGTTGAGTCAGGGACAGGGGGTCTGGAGACCCACTACTTC.